The entry below describes one T cell receptor (beta chain). This entry comes from a study of blood T cell repertoires in COVID-19. In the study overall: Donors in the United States, Italy and Spain gave samples during acute or convalescent COVID-19. Sources were T cells, B-cell-depleted T cells, or PBMCs; the material itself was cDNA or gDNA.

Study processing details: For nucleated cells, counts were estimated from reference gene primer amplification. The table came from immunoSEQ multiplex PCR; TCRdb's copy has only in-frame clones and leaves some out. The V and J calls and clone size were taken over from that table, and D and trimming were inferred from the DNA. This table holds roughly 240,000 clones, approximately 84% found once. The ends lost 5 bases at V and 2 bases at J; junction bases unmatched: 5. This CDR3 spans 15 amino acids. Germline V lookup: CDR1 MNHEY, CDR2 SMNVEV (reference sequence). The origin of this receptor is a woman aged 80 or older with acute or convalescent COVID-19. The chain employs TRBV27 and TRBJ2-1; 8 bases are a match to TRBD2. The specimen sequenced was peripheral blood. CDR3 in DNA: TGTGCCAGCAGTCCTAGCGGGCCAGCCTACAATGAGCAGTTCTTC. Protein: CASSPSGPAYNEQFF.